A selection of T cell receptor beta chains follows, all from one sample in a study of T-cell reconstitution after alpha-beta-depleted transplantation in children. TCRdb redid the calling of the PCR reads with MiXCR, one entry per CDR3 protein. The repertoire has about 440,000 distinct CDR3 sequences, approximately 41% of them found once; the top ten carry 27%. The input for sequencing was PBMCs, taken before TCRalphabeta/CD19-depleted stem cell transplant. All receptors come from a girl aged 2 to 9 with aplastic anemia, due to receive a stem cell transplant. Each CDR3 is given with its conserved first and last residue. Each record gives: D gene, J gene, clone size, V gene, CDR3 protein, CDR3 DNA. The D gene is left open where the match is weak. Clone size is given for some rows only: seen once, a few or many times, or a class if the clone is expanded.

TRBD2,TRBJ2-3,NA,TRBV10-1,CATRTSGMVKDTQYF,TGCGCCACCCGGACTAGCGGGATGGTTAAAGATACGCAGTATTTT
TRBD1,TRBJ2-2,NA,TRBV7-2,CASSLFLTGSSTGELFF,TGTGCCAGCAGCTTATTCTTGACAGGGTCGTCCACCGGGGAGCTGTTTTTT
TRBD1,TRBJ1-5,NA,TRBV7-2,CASSSQGARNQPQHF,TGTGCCAGCAGCTCCCAGGGGGCGCGCAATCAGCCCCAGCATTTT
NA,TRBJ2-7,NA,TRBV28,CASRLKGSYEQYF,TGTGCCAGCAGGTTGAAGGGCTCCTACGAGCAGTACTTC
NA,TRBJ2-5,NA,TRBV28,CASSRQGVEETQYF,TGTGCCAGCAGTCGTCAGGGAGTTGAAGAGACCCAGTACTTC
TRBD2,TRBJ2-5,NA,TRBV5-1,CASSLWAAPGGNQETQYF,TGCGCCAGCAGCTTGTGGGCTGCGCCGGGGGGTAACCAAGAGACCCAGTACTTC
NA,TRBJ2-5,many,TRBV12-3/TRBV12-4,CASSLGAETQYF,TGTGCCAGCAGCTTAGGGGCGGAGACCCAGTACTTC
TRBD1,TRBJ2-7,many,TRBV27,CASSYATGGPYEQYF,TGTGCCAGCAGTTATGCGACAGGGGGCCCCTACGAGCAGTACTTC
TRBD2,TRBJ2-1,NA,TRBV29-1,CSVEGFSGKDEQFF,TGCAGCGTTGAAGGGTTTAGCGGGAAGGATGAGCAGTTCTTC
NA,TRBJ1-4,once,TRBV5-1,CASSFGGGSNEKLFF,TGCGCCAGCAGCTTCGGTGGGGGCTCAAATGAAAAACTGTTTTTT
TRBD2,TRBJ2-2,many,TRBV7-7,CASSPRTSGSGNTGELFF,TGTGCTAGCAGCCCCCGGACTAGCGGGAGCGGCAACACCGGGGAGCTGTTTTTT
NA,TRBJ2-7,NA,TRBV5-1,CASSLGLNSYEQYF,TGCGCCAGCAGTCTGGGCCTTAACTCCTACGAGCAGTACTTC
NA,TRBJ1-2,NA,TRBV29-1,CSVFSGPLMAGKESNYGYTF,TGCAGCGTTTTTAGCGGACCCCTTATGGCAGGGAAGGAGAGCAACTATGGCTACACCTTC
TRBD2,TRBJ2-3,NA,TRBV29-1,CSVEVSGGDTQYF,TGCAGCGTTGAAGTTAGCGGGGGCGATACGCAGTATTTT
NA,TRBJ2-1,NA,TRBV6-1,CASRLLSAEWNEQFF,TGTGCCAGCAGGCTTCTGTCAGCGGAGTGGAATGAGCAGTTCTTC
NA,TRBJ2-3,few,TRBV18,CASRGPETDTQYF,TGTGCCAGCCGAGGGCCTGAAACAGATACGCAGTATTTT
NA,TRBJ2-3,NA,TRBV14,CASSLIGEDTQYF,TGTGCCAGCAGCCTGATAGGGGAGGATACGCAGTATTTT
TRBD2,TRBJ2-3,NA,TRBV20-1,CCAIRGLAGGSTDTQYF,TGCTGTGCTATTCGGGGACTAGCGGGAGGGTCCACAGATACGCAGTATTTT
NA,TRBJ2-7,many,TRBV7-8,CASSSFGRGPSYEQYF,TGTGCCAGCAGCTCGTTTGGGCGGGGGCCCTCCTACGAGCAGTACTTC
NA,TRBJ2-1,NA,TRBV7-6,CASSLVTEGNEQFF,TGTGCCAGCAGCTTAGTTACGGAGGGCAATGAGCAGTTCTTC
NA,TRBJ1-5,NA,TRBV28,CASSPLSSHQPQHF,TGTGCCAGCAGTCCGCTTTCAAGTCATCAGCCCCAGCATTTT
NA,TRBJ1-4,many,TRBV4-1,CASSQTRGGEKLFF,TGCGCCAGCAGCCAAACCCGTGGAGGGGAAAAACTGTTTTTT
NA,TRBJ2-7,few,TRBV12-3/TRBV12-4,CASRLGRDIYEQYF,TGTGCCAGCAGGTTGGGTAGGGATATCTACGAGCAGTACTTC
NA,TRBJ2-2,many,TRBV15,CATSREGPLITGELFF,TGTGCCACCAGCAGAGAGGGGCCTCTCATCACCGGGGAGCTGTTTTTT
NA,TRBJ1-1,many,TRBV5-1,CASSLFRQWVTEAFF,TGCGCCAGCAGCTTGTTTCGTCAGTGGGTCACTGAAGCTTTCTTT
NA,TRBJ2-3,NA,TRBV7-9,CASSIVGRQEYF,TGTGCCAGCAGCATAGTAGGACGGCAGGAGTATTTT
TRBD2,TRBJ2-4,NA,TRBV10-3,CAISDRGVKNIQYF,TGTGCCATCAGTGATCGGGGGGTTAAAAACATTCAGTACTTC
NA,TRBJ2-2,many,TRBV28,CASRPTLGTGELFF,TGTGCCAGCAGACCCACCCTGGGGACCGGGGAGCTGTTTTTT
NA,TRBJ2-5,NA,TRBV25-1,CASSESLLQETQYF,TGTGCCAGCAGTGAATCTCTACTGCAAGAGACCCAGTACTTC
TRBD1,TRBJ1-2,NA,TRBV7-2,CASSVDRDYGYTF,TGTGCCAGCAGCGTTGACAGGGATTATGGCTACACCTTC
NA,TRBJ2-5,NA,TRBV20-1,CSARDLGISETQYF,TGCAGTGCTAGAGATCTGGGGATATCGGAGACCCAGTACTTC
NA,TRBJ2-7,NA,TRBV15,CATSKLMGYEQYF,TGTGCCACCAGCAAATTAATGGGATACGAGCAGTACTTC
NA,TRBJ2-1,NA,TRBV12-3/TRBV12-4,CASSSNWEQFF,TGTGCCAGCAGTTCGAATTGGGAGCAGTTCTTC
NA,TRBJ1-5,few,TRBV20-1,CSARRGGNQPQHF,TGCAGTGCTAGGAGAGGGGGGAATCAGCCCCAGCATTTT
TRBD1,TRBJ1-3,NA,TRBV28,CASSQTGGTYSGNTIYF,TGTGCCAGCAGTCAAACAGGGGGCACTTACTCTGGAAACACCATATATTTT
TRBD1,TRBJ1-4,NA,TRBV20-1,CSAGLGQGNEKLFF,TGCAGTGCTGGCCTGGGACAGGGTAATGAAAAACTGTTTTTT
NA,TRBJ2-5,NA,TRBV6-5,CASSYSMDRGQETQYF,TGTGCCAGCAGTTACTCGATGGATCGGGGCCAAGAGACCCAGTACTTC